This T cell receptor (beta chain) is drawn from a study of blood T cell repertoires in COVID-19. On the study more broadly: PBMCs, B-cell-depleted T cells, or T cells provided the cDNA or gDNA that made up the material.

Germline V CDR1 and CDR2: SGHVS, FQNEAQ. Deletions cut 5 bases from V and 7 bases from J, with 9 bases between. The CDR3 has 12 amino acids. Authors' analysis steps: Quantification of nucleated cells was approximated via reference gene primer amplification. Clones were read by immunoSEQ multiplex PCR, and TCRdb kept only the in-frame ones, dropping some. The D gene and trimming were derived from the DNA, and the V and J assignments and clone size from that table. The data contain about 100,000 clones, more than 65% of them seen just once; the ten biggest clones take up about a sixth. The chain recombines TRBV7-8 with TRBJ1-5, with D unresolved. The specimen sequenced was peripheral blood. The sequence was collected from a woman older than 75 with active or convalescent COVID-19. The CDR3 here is CASSPPMQPQHF. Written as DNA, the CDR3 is TGTGCCAGCAGCCCACCTATGCAGCCCCAGCATTTT. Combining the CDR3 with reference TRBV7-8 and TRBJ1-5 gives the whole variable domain GAGVSQSPRYKVAKRGQDVALRCDPISGHVSLFWYQQALGQGPEFLTYFQNEAQLDKSGLPSDRFFAERPEGSVSTLKIQRTQQEDSAVYLCASSPPMQPQHFGDGTRLSIL.